The 17 T cell receptor beta chains reported below all come from one sample, sequenced in a study of blood T cells in healthy people across ages (dated by TCRdb to the mid-2010s). Receptors were amplified or captured by 5' RACE. For sequencing, an Illumina HiSeq 2500 was employed. A second PCR of roughly 7 to 12 cycles was run with a J-beta primer mix and a sample-barcoded 5' primer. TCRdb cleaned the public reads at Q25 with fastp, built clones with MiXCR and kept in-frame beta chains. One record per CDR3 amino acid sequence lists the most common genes and DNA. The sample profile shows approximately 820,000 distinct CDR3 sequences; about 42% of them were found once. The leading ten clones occupy under 20% of the sample. The sequenced material came from blood. Receptor source: a man aged 55 to 70 in good health.

The chain links TRBV5-5 to TRBJ2-3, with D possibly TRBD1 on 6 matching bases. The germline V and J ends were trimmed by 4 bases and 2 bases, with 20 bases remaining between them. Germline V gene sequence: CDR1 SGHKS, CDR2 YYEKEE (reference sequence). The CDR3 extends over 17 amino acids. CDR3 sequence (DNA): TGTGCCAGCAGCCCCCAACCCACGGACAGCCTCACAGATACGCAGTATTTT. Protein: CASSPQPTDSLTDTQYF. The complete variable domain, with remaining parts taken from reference TRBV5-5 and TRBJ2-3, reads DAGVTQSPTHLIKTRGQQVTLRCSPISGHKSVSWYQQVLGQGPQFIFQYYEKEERGRGNFPDRFSARQFPNYSSELNVNALLLGDSALYLCASSPQPTDSLTDTQYFGPGTRLTVL.

The chain combines TRBV6-1 with TRBJ1-1; D ambiguous. This CDR3 comprises 15 residues. In germline, CDR1 is MNHNS, CDR2 SASEGT. V lost 3 bases to trimming and J lost 1 base, with 12 bases between them. In nucleotides, the CDR3 is TGTGCCAGCAGTGATGGAGGGCGCCCGAACACTGAAGCTTTCTTT. Translating it yields CASSDGGRPNTEAFF.

A single count supports this clonotype. The DNA for the CDR3 is TGTGCCAGCAGCTTAGCGGGCGGGCCCATCGAGACCCAGTACTTC. Translating it yields CASSLAGGPIETQYF. The rearrangement uses TRBV7-9 and TRBJ2-5, with D tentatively TRBD2 (5 bases). This CDR3 spans 15 amino acids. Trimming took 0 bases from V and 5 from J, leaving 13 bases between them. CDR1 SEHNR and CDR2 FQNEAQ come from the germline V gene (reference sequence).

The rearrangement links TRBV7-2 to TRBJ2-7; D ambiguous. This CDR3 has 13 amino acids. Trimming took off 4 bases at V and 2 bases at J, with 9 bases between the two ends. Germline assignment: CDR1 SGHTA and CDR2 FQGNSA. CDR3 residues: CASSSFRPYEQYF. DNA of the CDR3: TGTGCCAGCAGCTCTTTCCGCCCCTACGAGCAGTACTTC.

In its sample, this clonotype was seen a few times. The chain combines TRBV18 with TRBJ2-5; D gene ambiguous. V was pared by 1 base and J by 1 base, with 7 bases between. This CDR3 has 14 amino acids. Germline V lookup: CDR1 KGHSH, CDR2 LQKENI. The CDR3 region is CASSPRALQETQYF. CDR3 DNA sequence: TGTGCCAGCTCACCACGAGCTCTCCAAGAGACCCAGTACTTC.

This clonotype was seen more than once but under ten times. The V gene is TRBV11-2, the J gene TRBJ2-1; 7 positions match TRBD2. The germline V gene has CDR1 SGHAT and CDR2 FQNNGV. V gave up 6 bases and J gave up 2 bases; unmatched junction bases: 7. The CDR3 totals 15 residues. CDR3 DNA: TGTGCCAGCAGTCCCGGGACTACCACCTACAATGAGCAGTTCTTC. The encoded protein is CASSPGTTTYNEQFF.

The CDR3 bases are TGCAGTGCTAGAGGGAGCGGGGGATACAACACCGGGGAGCTGTTTTTT. This codes for CSARGSGGYNTGELFF. V gene TRBV20-1 combines with J gene TRBJ2-2; 8 nucleotides align to TRBD2. The CDR3 is made up of 16 amino acids. V lost 1 base, J lost 2 bases, and 6 bases stayed unmatched. The germline CDR1 and CDR2 sequences are DFQATT and SNEGSKA (reference sequence).

The chain links TRBV6-6 to TRBJ1-5, with D perhaps matching TRBD1 (6 bases). Trimming cost V 2 bases and J 3 bases, with 11 bases left between them. The germline V gene encodes CDR1 MNHNY and CDR2 SVGAGI (reference sequence). The CDR3 consists of 15 residues. In DNA, the CDR3 is TGTGCCAGCAGTTACCAGGACAGCCACAATCAGCCCCAGCATTTT. Amino acid sequence: CASSYQDSHNQPQHF.

This clonotype was found a few times. V gene TRBV5-1 combines with J gene TRBJ2-2, with D perhaps TRBD2 (6 bases). Trimming took 1 base from V and 1 from J, leaving 11 bases between them. Germline V CDR1 and CDR2: SGHRS, YFSETQ. The CDR3 length is 16 residues. The CDR3 loop reads CASSLRDSQNTGELFF. In DNA, the CDR3 is TGCGCCAGCAGCTTGAGGGACTCACAGAACACCGGGGAGCTGTTTTTT.

The chain links TRBV7-2 to TRBJ1-2; D gene ambiguous. Germline V gene lookup returns CDR1 SGHTA and CDR2 FQGNSA. The CDR3 covers 14 residues. V was trimmed by 2 bases and J by 2 bases, leaving 9 bases between them. CDR3 region: CASSLQPTNYGYTF. The CDR3 region has the DNA TGTGCCAGCAGCTTACAGCCAACGAACTATGGCTACACCTTC.

The CDR3 nucleotides read TGTGCCAGCTCACCGGCGACAGGGAGATACAATGAGCAGTTCTTC. Amino acid sequence: CASSPATGRYNEQFF. This chain links TRBV18 with TRBJ2-1, with 7 bases aligning to TRBD1. The CDR3 consists of 15 residues. Germline values: CDR1 KGHSH, CDR2 LQKENI. Losses at the gene ends were 3 bases for V and 4 bases for J; bases not matched to a gene: 6.

The chain carries TRBV4-3 and TRBJ1-1, with no clear D. The V gene's germline CDR1 is LGHNA and CDR2 YSLEER. The CDR3 is 13 amino acids. Deletions cut 0 bases from V and 4 bases from J, with 6 bases between. The CDR3 DNA reads as TGCGCCAGCAGCCAAGAGTTTAGCACTGAAGCTTTCTTT. The encoded protein is CASSQEFSTEAFF.

The gene calls are TRBV18 and TRBJ2-6, with 11 bases identical to TRBD1. This CDR3 is built from 20 residues. Germline V CDR1 and CDR2: KGHSH, LQKENI. V trimming: 2 bases; J trimming: 0 bases; junction bases outside the gene matches: 9. CDR3 nucleotides: TGTGCCAGCTCACCAAGGGGACAGGGGGTTAGTGCCTCTGGGGCCAACGTCCTGACTTTC. Its protein is CASSPRGQGVSASGANVLTF.

The chain joins TRBV29-1 to TRBJ2-5, with 13 bases that match TRBD2. This CDR3 comprises 14 residues. The germline gives CDR1 SQVTM, CDR2 ANQGSEA. The ends lost 2 bases at V and 5 bases at J; junction bases unmatched: 2. CDR3 sequence: CSVEKGLAGETQYF. The CDR3, as DNA: TGCAGCGTTGAAAAGGGACTAGCGGGGGAGACCCAGTACTTC.

CDR3 residues: CASSQGLAGVTDTQYF. In nucleotides, the CDR3 is TGCGCCAGCAGCCAAGGGTTGGCAGGGGTGACAGATACGCAGTATTTT. The chain carries TRBV4-3 and TRBJ2-3, with a possible D match to TRBD1 (6 bases). Germline V gene sequence: CDR1 LGHNA, CDR2 YSLEER. V gave up 1 base and J gave up 3 bases, with 14 bases separating them. The CDR3 is 16 residues long.

V and J are TRBV11-2 and TRBJ1-3; D unresolved. V was trimmed by 6 bases and J by 0 bases, leaving 12 bases between them. The CDR3 covers 15 residues. From germline, CDR1 is SGHAT and CDR2 FQNNGV. This chain's CDR3 is CASSSLRFSGNTIYF. CDR3 DNA sequence: TGTGCCAGCAGTAGCTTGCGGTTCTCTGGAAACACCATATATTTT.

In its sample, this clonotype was seen a few times. This chain connects TRBV5-1 to TRBJ1-2; no clear D. This CDR3 region has 13 residues. Germline CDR1 is SGHRS and CDR2 is YFSETQ. V dropped 2 bases and J dropped 0 bases, with 5 bases sitting between them. The CDR3 spells CASSFESNYGYTF. As DNA, the CDR3 is TGCGCCAGCAGCTTTGAATCTAACTATGGCTACACCTTC. The full variable domain, with the rest looked up from reference TRBV5-1 and TRBJ1-2, is KAGVTQTPRYLIKTRGQQVTLSCSPISGHRSVSWYQQTPGQGLQFLFEYFSETQRNKGNFPGRFSGRQFSNSRSEMNVSTLELGDSALYLCASSFESNYGYTFGSGTRLTVV.